Detailed here is one T cell receptor beta chain. No antigen is known for it. The data originate from a study of cytomegalovirus exposure and HLA in healthy donors. Germline-derived CDR1 and CDR2 are LGHNA and YNFKEQ. V lost 3 bases and J lost 3, with 11 bases in between. The CDR3 contains 14 residues. PCR primers comprised 60 Vbeta and 13 Jbeta primers. The method was immunoSEQ multiplex PCR; TCRdb's version includes in-frame clones alone and lacks a portion of them. This sample has 150,000 to 200,000 clones, with 75% found just once. General study findings and limits: Common viral pathogens were later found to be apparently linked to several of the most significant clusters. Most TCR sequences were seen very rarely across donors, but some public TCRs occurred in many.

This chain links TRBV4-2 with TRBJ2-5, with TRBD2 as a possible D gene (6 bases). The sequenced sample consisted of PBMCs. The clonotype comes from a woman between 35 and 50 years old in good health and CMV-seropositive. The CDR3: CASSQEKREETQYF. The DNA for the CDR3 is TGTGCCAGCAGCCAGGAAAAGCGGGAAGAGACCCAGTACTTC.